This paragraph reports one T cell receptor beta chain. These data originate in a study of blood T cell repertoires in COVID-19. Overall study: Samples taken during acute and convalescent COVID-19 were collected in the United States, Italy and Spain. T cells, B-cell-depleted T cells, or PBMCs provided the cDNA or gDNA that served as material.

Authors' methods: Quantification of nucleated cells was approximated via reference gene primer amplification. Only in-frame clones appear in the TCRdb table, and some are missing; sequencing was by immunoSEQ multiplex PCR. D and trimming come from the DNA, and the V and J calls and clone size come from that table. The profile shows some 460,000 clones, roughly 90% of them singletons. The clonotype was recovered from a woman aged 25 to 45 with acute or convalescent COVID-19. Sequenced: peripheral blood.

The CDR3 loop is CASSQEEDYRDYSYEQYF. CDR3 nucleotides: TGCGCCAGCAGCCAAGAGGAGGATTACCGGGATTATTCCTACGAGCAGTACTTC. V gene TRBV4-1 combines with J gene TRBJ2-7; a weak D match, TRBD2 (5 bases). The CDR3 contains 18 residues. Germline values: CDR1 MGHRA, CDR2 YSYEKL. Deletions cut 0 bases from V and 1 base from J, with 19 bases between.